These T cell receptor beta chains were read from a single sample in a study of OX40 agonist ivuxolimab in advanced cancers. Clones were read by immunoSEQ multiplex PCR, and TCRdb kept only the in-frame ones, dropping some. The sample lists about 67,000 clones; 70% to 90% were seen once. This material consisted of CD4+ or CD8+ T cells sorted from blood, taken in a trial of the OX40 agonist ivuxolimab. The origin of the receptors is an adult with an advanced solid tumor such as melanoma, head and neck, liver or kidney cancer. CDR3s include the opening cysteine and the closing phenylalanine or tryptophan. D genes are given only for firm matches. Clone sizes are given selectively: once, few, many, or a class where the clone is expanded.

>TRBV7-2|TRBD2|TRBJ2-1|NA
CASSFSGGAGEQFF
TGTGCCAGCAGCTTTAGCGGGGGGGCCGGTGAGCAGTTCTTC
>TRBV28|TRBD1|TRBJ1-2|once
CASTPGDRAEGYTF
TGTGCCAGCACCCCGGGGGACAGGGCGGAAGGCTACACCTTC
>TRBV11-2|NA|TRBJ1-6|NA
CASSLEGVGVSSPLHF
TGTGCCAGCAGCTTAGAGGGGGTGGGCGTAAGTTCACCCCTCCACTTT
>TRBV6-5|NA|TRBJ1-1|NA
CASKTNTEAFF
TGTGCCAGCAAGACGAACACTGAAGCTTTCTTT
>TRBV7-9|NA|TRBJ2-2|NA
CASTGALHGELFF
TGTGCCAGCACAGGGGCGCTCCACGGGGAGCTGTTTTTT
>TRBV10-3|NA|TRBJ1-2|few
CAAGAEQAGYTF
TGTGCCGCCGGGGCAGAACAAGCGGGCTACACCTTC
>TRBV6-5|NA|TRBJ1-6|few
CASSYEGSSYNSPLHF
TGTGCCAGCAGTTACGAGGGTAGCTCCTATAATTCACCCCTCCACTTT
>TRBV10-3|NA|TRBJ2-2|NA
CAISDPRQQGTTGELFF
TGTGCCATCAGTGATCCTCGACAACAGGGTACCACCGGGGAGCTGTTTTTT
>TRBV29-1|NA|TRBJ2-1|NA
CSARALGNEQFF
TGCAGCGCTAGGGCCCTAGGCAATGAGCAGTTCTTC
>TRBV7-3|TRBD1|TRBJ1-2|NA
CASSRDRAYGYTF
TGTGCCAGCAGCCGGGACAGGGCCTATGGCTACACCTTC
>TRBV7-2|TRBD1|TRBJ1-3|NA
CASSPARGQGGNTIYF
TGTGCCAGCAGCCCTGCCAGGGGACAGGGGGGAAACACCATATATTTT
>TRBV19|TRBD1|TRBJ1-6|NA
CASSTWTGGNSPLHF
TGTGCCAGTAGTACCTGGACAGGGGGGAATTCACCCCTCCACTTT
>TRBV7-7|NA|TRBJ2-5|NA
CASSLGQQETQYF
TGTGCTAGCAGCTTAGGGCAGCAAGAGACCCAGTACTTC
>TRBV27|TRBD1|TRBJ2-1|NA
CASSLEGARRINEQFF
TGTGCCAGCAGTTTAGAGGGGGCGCGAAGGATCAATGAGCAGTTCTTC
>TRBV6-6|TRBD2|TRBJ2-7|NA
CASSYLLAGGFEQYF
TGTGCCAGCAGTTACCTACTAGCGGGGGGGTTCGAGCAGTACTTC
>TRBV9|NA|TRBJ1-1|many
CASSVDSWNTEAFF
TGTGCCAGCAGCGTAGACAGTTGGAACACTGAAGCTTTCTTT
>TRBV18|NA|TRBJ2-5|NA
CASSVSIQETQYF
TGTGCCAGCTCAGTGTCAATACAAGAGACCCAGTACTTC
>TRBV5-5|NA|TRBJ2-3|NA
CASSPSPGTDTQYF
TGTGCCAGCTCCCCTTCCCCCGGCACAGATACGCAGTATTTT
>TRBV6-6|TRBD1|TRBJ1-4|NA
CASSPRQGGTNEKLFF
TGTGCCAGCAGTCCGCGACAGGGGGGAACTAATGAAAAACTGTTTTTT
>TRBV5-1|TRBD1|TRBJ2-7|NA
CASSLIGQGYEQYF
TGCGCCAGCAGCTTGATAGGACAGGGCTACGAGCAGTACTTC
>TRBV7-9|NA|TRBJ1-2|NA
CASSLQGGSFGYTF
TGTGCCAGCAGCTTACAGGGCGGCTCGTTTGGCTACACCTTC
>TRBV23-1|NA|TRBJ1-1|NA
CASSHTGRTEAFF
TGCGCCAGCAGTCACACAGGGCGCACTGAAGCTTTCTTT
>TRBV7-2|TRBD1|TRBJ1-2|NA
CASSAYRGGGYTF
TGTGCCAGCAGCGCATACAGGGGCGGCGGCTACACCTTC
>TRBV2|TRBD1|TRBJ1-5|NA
CASRPGTGAQPQHF
TGTGCCAGCAGGCCCGGGACAGGGGCTCAGCCCCAGCATTTT
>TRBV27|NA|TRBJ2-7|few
CASSFAGPYLGEQYF
TGTGCCAGCAGTTTCGCGGGGCCCTATTTGGGTGAGCAGTACTTC
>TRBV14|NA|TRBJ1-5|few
CASSQWGNQPQHF
TGTGCCAGCAGCCAATGGGGGAATCAGCCCCAGCATTTT
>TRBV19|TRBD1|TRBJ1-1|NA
CASAGTGRTEAFF
TGTGCCAGTGCCGGGACAGGGCGCACTGAAGCTTTCTTT